This is a list of T cell receptor delta chains from one sample in a study of fetal and pediatric gammadelta thymocytes. TCRdb fed the reads into CATT to redo clone calling. The sample includes almost 2,000 delta-chain clones, 20% to 25% seen only once; the top ten take 4% to 5.5%. The source material was non-Vgamma9Vdelta2 gamma-delta T cells from the thymus. The receptors were sampled from a child who underwent cardiac surgery and was recorded as healthy. The conserved cysteine and the conserved F or W are not part of the CDR3 here.

V gene: TRDV1
CDR3 protein: ALGEPTSGWVSLI

V gene: TRDV1
CDR3 protein: ALGEPFRALLLNEGDSTGTDKLI

V gene: TRDV1
CDR3 protein: ALGVAWGILRTDKLI

V gene: TRDV1
CDR3 protein: ALGELALNTCPFLFRGLTAQLF

V gene: TRDV3
CDR3 protein: AYHPVLGDTGDKLI

V gene: TRDV1
CDR3 protein: ALGDLGLPTWLRLGPDCTDKLI

V gene: TRDV2
CDR3 protein: ACDTRPGDTRFGDKLI

V gene: TRDV1
CDR3 protein: ALGDPGGYARGSCCASLRLI

V gene: TRDV1
CDR3 protein: ALGELSPFFADLGDVILI

V gene: TRDV1
CDR3 protein: ALGERWRLGHEHWGIPDTDKLI

V gene: TRDV1
CDR3 protein: ALGGRNLGGYAEETDKLI

V gene: TRDV1
CDR3 protein: ALGERRSFPGTGDKLI

V gene: TRDV1
CDR3 protein: ALGELRVILGLPTFGLLLGVTDKLI

V gene: TRDV3
CDR3 protein: AFPRTGGCFWDTRQMF

V gene: TRDV1
CDR3 protein: ALGEGPNYWTGALTAQLF

V gene: TRAV38-2/DV8
CDR3 protein: AYSVLPPGGDTLWNTDKLI

V gene: TRDV1
CDR3 protein: ALGERTYSNRTPTNTDKLI

V gene: TRDV1
CDR3 protein: ALGERVFLPRTLYTDKLI

V gene: TRDV1
CDR3 protein: ALGAFKSPLSKLI

V gene: TRDV1
CDR3 protein: ALGERGTGGSRLVDKLI

V gene: TRDV1
CDR3 protein: ALATLPTGDTNGHTDKLI

V gene: TRDV1
CDR3 protein: ALGEGLPQAFLRRIRTDKLI

V gene: TRDV1
CDR3 protein: ALGELGPPWTLGLSLYTDKLI

V gene: TRDV1
CDR3 protein: ALGELISYPLGWWELI

V gene: TRDV1
CDR3 protein: ALGDVLGTCSDKLI

V gene: TRDV1
CDR3 protein: ALGNSQIDKLI

V gene: TRDV1
CDR3 protein: ALGEWGLPPSYWGSQARGDKLI

V gene: TRDV1
CDR3 protein: ALGETGGGILGDTSIKLI

V gene: TRDV1
CDR3 protein: ALGEGPSQSSWDTRQMF